What follows describes a single T cell receptor (beta chain). Its antigen is not identified. Germline V CDR1 and CDR2: SGHTA, FQGNSA. Trimming left V 5 bases short and J 7 bases short, with 14 bases between. The CDR3 is 14 residues long. TCRdb independently ran MiXCR on the 5' RACE reads; one entry per CDR3 protein. The sample records more than 650,000 distinct CDR3 sequences, 12% being singletons. This entry comes from a study of CD8 T cells in ankylosing spondylitis. General observations from the study: A TCR beta motif of eight or nine highly homologous variants seemed to mark ankylosing spondylitis blood.

The chain combines TRBV7-2 with TRBJ2-2; D may match TRBD1 or TRBD2 (6 bases each). The sample was blood, either unsorted or a sorted T cell fraction (not recorded which). This receptor was identified in a male donor with ankylosing spondylitis. In DNA form, the CDR3 reads TGTGCCAGCAGCACCCGAGGGGGGCTCGGGGAGCTGTTTTTT. It codes for CASSTRGGLGELFF.